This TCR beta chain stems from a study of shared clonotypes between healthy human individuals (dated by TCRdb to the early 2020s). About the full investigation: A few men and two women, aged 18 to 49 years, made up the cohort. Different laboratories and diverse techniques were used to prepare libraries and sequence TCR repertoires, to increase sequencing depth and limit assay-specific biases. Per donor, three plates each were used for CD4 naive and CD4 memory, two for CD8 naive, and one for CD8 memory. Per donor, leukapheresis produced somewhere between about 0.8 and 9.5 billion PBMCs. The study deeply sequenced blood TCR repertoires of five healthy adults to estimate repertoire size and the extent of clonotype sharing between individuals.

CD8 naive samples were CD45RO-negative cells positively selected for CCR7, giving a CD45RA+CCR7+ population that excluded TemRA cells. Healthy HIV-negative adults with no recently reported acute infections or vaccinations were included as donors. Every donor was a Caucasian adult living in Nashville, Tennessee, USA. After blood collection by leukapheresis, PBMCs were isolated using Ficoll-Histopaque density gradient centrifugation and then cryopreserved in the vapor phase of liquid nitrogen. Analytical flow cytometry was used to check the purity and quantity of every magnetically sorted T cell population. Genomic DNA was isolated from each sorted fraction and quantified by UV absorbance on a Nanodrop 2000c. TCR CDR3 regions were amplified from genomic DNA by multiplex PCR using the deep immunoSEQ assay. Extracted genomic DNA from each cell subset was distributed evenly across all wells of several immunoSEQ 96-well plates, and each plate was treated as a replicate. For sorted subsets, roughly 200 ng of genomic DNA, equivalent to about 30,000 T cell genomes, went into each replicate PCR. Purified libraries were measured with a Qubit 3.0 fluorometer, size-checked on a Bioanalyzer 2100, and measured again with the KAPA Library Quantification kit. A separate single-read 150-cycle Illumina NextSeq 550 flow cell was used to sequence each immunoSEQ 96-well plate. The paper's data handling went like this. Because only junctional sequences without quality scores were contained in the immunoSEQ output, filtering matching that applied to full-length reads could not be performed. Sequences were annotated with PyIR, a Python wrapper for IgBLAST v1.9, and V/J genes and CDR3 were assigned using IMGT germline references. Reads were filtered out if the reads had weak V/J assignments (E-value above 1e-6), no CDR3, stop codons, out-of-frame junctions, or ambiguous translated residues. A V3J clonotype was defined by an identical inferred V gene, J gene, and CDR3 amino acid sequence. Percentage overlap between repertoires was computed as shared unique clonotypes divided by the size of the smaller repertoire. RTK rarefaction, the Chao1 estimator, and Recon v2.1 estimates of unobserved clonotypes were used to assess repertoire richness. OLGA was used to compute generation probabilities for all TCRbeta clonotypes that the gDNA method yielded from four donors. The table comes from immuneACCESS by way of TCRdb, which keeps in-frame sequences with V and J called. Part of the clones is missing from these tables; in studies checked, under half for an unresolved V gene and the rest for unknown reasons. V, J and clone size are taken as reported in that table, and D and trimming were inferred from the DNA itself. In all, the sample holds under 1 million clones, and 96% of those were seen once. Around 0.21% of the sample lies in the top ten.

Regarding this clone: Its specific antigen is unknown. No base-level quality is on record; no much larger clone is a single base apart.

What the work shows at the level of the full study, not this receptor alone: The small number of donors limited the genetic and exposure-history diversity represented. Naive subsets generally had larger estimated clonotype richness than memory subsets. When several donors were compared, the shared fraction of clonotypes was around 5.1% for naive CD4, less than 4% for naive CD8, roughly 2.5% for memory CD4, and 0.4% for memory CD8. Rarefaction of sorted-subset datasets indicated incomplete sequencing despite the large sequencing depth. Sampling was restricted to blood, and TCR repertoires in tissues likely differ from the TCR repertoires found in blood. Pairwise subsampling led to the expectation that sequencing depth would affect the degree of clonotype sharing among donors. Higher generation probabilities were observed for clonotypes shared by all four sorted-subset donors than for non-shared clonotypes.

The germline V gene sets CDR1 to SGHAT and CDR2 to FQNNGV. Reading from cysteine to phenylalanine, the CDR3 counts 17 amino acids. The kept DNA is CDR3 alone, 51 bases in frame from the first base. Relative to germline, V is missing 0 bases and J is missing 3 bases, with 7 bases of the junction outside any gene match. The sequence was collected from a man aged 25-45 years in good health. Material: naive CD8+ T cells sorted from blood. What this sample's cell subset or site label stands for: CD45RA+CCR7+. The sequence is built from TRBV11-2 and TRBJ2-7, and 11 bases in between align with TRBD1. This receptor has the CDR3 CASSLDSWDRGDYEQYF. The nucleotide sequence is TGTGCCAGCAGCTTAGATTCTTGGGACAGGGGGGACTACGAGCAGTACTTC.